These T cell receptor beta chains were read from a single sample in a study of response to subunit inactivated influenza vaccine. From the RT-PCR reads, TCRdb called clonotypes with MiXCR, one entry per CDR3 protein. The sample records around 750,000 distinct CDR3 sequences, roughly 20% being singletons. The source material was PBMCs from blood, sampled around 5 days after vaccination. The receptors originated from a man aged 50 or older who received an inactivated influenza vaccine. The CDR3 runs from the conserved cysteine through the conserved F or W. The order of the fields is D gene, V gene, clone size, J gene, CDR3 DNA, CDR3 protein. A D gene is named only where the DNA matches it firmly. The size field is filled for only some rows; it gives once, few, many or a size class.

D gene: .; V gene: TRBV11-2; clone size: few; J gene: TRBJ2-7; CDR3 DNA: TGTGCCAGCAGCCCTAGGGAGGGGGCTGGCTACGAGCAGTACTTC; CDR3 protein: CASSPREGAGYEQYF
D gene: .; V gene: TRBV12-3/TRBV12-4; clone size: few; J gene: TRBJ2-5; CDR3 DNA: TGTGCCAGCAGTTTACGAAACAGGGTTGGAGAGACCCAGTACTTC; CDR3 protein: CASSLRNRVGETQYF
D gene: TRBD1; V gene: TRBV3-1; clone size: few; J gene: TRBJ2-1; CDR3 DNA: TGTGCCAGCAGATTACGGGGGACAGGGGCCGGTGAGCAGTTCTTC; CDR3 protein: CASRLRGTGAGEQFF
D gene: TRBD1; V gene: TRBV24-1; clone size: .; J gene: TRBJ2-3; CDR3 DNA: TGTGCCACCGCCCCCGCGGGGACAGGGGAAGATACGCAGTATTTT; CDR3 protein: CATAPAGTGEDTQYF
D gene: TRBD2; V gene: TRBV6-2/TRBV6-3; clone size: .; J gene: TRBJ2-1; CDR3 DNA: TGTGCCAGTAGCGGGATGAGCTCCTACAATGAGCAGTTCTTC; CDR3 protein: CASSGMSSYNEQFF
D gene: TRBD2; V gene: TRBV7-2; clone size: .; J gene: TRBJ2-1; CDR3 DNA: TGTGCCAGCAGCTTAAGAGGGACTAGCGGGGGGCAGGAGCAGTTCTTC; CDR3 protein: CASSLRGTSGGQEQFF
D gene: .; V gene: TRBV5-6; clone size: .; J gene: TRBJ2-1; CDR3 DNA: TGTGCCAGCAGCGTTGGATGGCGGGAGCAGTTCTTC; CDR3 protein: CASSVGWREQFF
D gene: TRBD2; V gene: TRBV20-1; clone size: .; J gene: TRBJ2-3; CDR3 DNA: TGCAGTGCTCTAGCGGGGGGGCCTCCCGATACGCAGTATTTT; CDR3 protein: CSALAGGPPDTQYF
D gene: TRBD1; V gene: TRBV6-1; clone size: few; J gene: TRBJ2-2; CDR3 DNA: TGTGCCAGCTCGGGACAGGGCCTCACCGGGGAGCTGTTTTTT; CDR3 protein: CASSGQGLTGELFF
D gene: .; V gene: TRBV28; clone size: few; J gene: TRBJ2-5; CDR3 DNA: TGTGCCAGCAGTTTGGTTTCGTCCCCGAAAGAGACCCAGTACTTC; CDR3 protein: CASSLVSSPKETQYF
D gene: TRBD1; V gene: TRBV7-8; clone size: .; J gene: TRBJ2-7; CDR3 DNA: TGTGCCAGCAGCCCCGGGACAGGGCCTCCCGGCGAGCAGTACTTC; CDR3 protein: CASSPGTGPPGEQYF
D gene: .; V gene: TRBV30; clone size: .; J gene: TRBJ2-5; CDR3 DNA: TGTGCCTGGACTCCAAGCTGGAGGAGAGTAGGGACCCAGTACTTC; CDR3 protein: CAWTPSWRRVGTQYF
D gene: .; V gene: TRBV12-3/TRBV12-4; clone size: few; J gene: TRBJ2-7; CDR3 DNA: TGTGCCAGCGCCCAGGGTAACCGAGCCTACGAGCAGTACTTC; CDR3 protein: CASAQGNRAYEQYF
D gene: .; V gene: TRBV4-2; clone size: once; J gene: TRBJ1-2; CDR3 DNA: TGTGCCAGCAGCCAAGATCTTGGTCTGGGGGGCTACACCTTC; CDR3 protein: CASSQDLGLGGYTF
D gene: TRBD2; V gene: TRBV6-1; clone size: few; J gene: TRBJ2-5; CDR3 DNA: TGTGCCAGCTCCGGCGCGGCGGGAGGGGTAGAGACCCAGTACTTC; CDR3 protein: CASSGAAGGVETQYF
D gene: TRBD1; V gene: TRBV7-9; clone size: few; J gene: TRBJ1-2; CDR3 DNA: TGTGCCAGCAGCTTCGGGACAGGGGCAAGCTATGGCTACACCTTC; CDR3 protein: CASSFGTGASYGYTF
D gene: TRBD1; V gene: TRBV5-1; clone size: few; J gene: TRBJ2-7; CDR3 DNA: TGCGCCAGCAGCTTGGCGCCGGGACAGGGTGTCTACGAGCAGTACTTC; CDR3 protein: CASSLAPGQGVYEQYF
D gene: .; V gene: TRBV6-1; clone size: few; J gene: TRBJ2-5; CDR3 DNA: TGTGCCAGCAGTGTTCAGCTCCAAGAGACCCAGTACTTC; CDR3 protein: CASSVQLQETQYF
D gene: .; V gene: TRBV7-2; clone size: .; J gene: TRBJ2-3; CDR3 DNA: TGTGCCAGCAGCTATATGGGTCGTGTGGGTGTAGGGAATACGCAGTATTTT; CDR3 protein: CASSYMGRVGVGNTQYF
D gene: .; V gene: TRBV20-1; clone size: .; J gene: TRBJ1-1; CDR3 DNA: TGCAGTGCTATTTGGTCTATGAACACTGAAGCTTTCTTT; CDR3 protein: CSAIWSMNTEAFF